These 28 T cell receptor beta chains were all obtained from the same sample, sequenced in a study of blood T cell repertoires in COVID-19 (TCRdb year 2020). The library was made by the immunoSEQ multiplex PCR assay. TCRdb limited this immuneACCESS table to in-frame rearrangements with V and J called. A share of clones is missing; checked studies link under half to unresolved V genes, and the rest is unexplained. In this sample the table shows 240,000 or so clones, roughly 82% of which occur a single time. The top ten constitute around 2% of the sample. Specimen: PBMCs or T cells enriched from blood (not recorded which). The receptor source for this set is a woman in her 50s who had recovered from COVID-19.

The CDR3 DNA follows: TGCGCCAGCAGCCAAGAAGGAACAGGGGAAGAGACCCAGTACTTC. It codes for CASSQEGTGEETQYF. The chain joins TRBV4-3 to TRBJ2-5; 7 nucleotides align to TRBD1. CDR3 length: 15 residues. The J segment lost 3 bases and the V segment lost 0 bases, leaving 4 bases of the junction unmatched. The germline V gene encodes CDR1 LGHNA and CDR2 YSLEER.

Turning to this clone: The sample has other DNA sequences that encode this CDR3 too. J is TRBJ1-5 and V is TRBV27; D gene uncertain. The CDR3 is 15 amino acids. Between the trimmed V and J ends, which lost 0 bases and 1 base, there was a span of 7 bases. The V gene's germline CDR1 is MNHEY and CDR2 SMNVEV (reference sequence). The CDR3 DNA reads as TGTGCCAGCAGTTTATCCGGGGTGAGCAATCAGCCCCAGCATTTT. Translating it yields CASSLSGVSNQPQHF.

The chain recombines TRBV16 with TRBJ1-5; perhaps TRBD1 as D (5 bases). Trimming removed 0 bases from V and 7 bases from J, with 10 bases in between. CDR3 length equals 14 residues. The V gene's germline CDR1 is KGHSY and CDR2 FQNENV. The CDR3 bases are TGTGCCAGCAGCCAATCGGGGGGTGGCCAGCCCCAGCATTTT. This codes for CASSQSGGGQPQHF.

V gene TRBV4-3 combines with J gene TRBJ2-7, with 9 bases lining up with TRBD2. Germline trimming cut 4 bases from V and 7 bases from J; bases unmatched to any gene: 8. The germline V gene encodes CDR1 LGHNA and CDR2 YSLEER. The CDR3 spans 14 residues. CDR3 in DNA: TGCGCCAGCAGCCGGGGCGGGAGGGCGGAAGAGCAGTACTTC. This gives the protein CASSRGGRAEEQYF.

The gene calls are TRBV15 and TRBJ2-7; possible D gene TRBD2, 6 bases. The CDR3 contains 14 residues. Germline V gives CDR1 LNHNV, CDR2 YYDKDF (reference sequence). V was cut by 2 bases and J by 7 bases, with 15 bases left in between. The CDR3: CATSRTRESTEQYF. The DNA for the CDR3 is TGTGCCACCAGCAGAACTCGGGAGAGTACTGAGCAGTACTTC.

This chain connects TRBV9 to TRBJ2-2, with D perhaps matching TRBD2 (5 bases). This CDR3 has 13 amino acids. Germline V gene data show CDR1 as SGDLS and CDR2 as YYNGEE. Trimming took 0 bases from V and 5 from J, leaving 5 bases between them. The CDR3 reads CASSVAGTGELFF. CDR3 coding DNA: TGTGCCAGCAGCGTAGCGGGAACCGGGGAGCTGTTTTTT.

The J gene is TRBJ2-5, the V gene TRBV7-9; D perhaps matches TRBD2 (6 bases). V was cut by 3 bases and J by 7 bases, with 21 bases left in between. This CDR3 is 16 amino acids long. Germline values: CDR1 SEHNR, CDR2 FQNEAQ (reference sequence). For the CDR3, the DNA is TGTGCCAGCAGCTTGGTTGGGGGAGGCCCGGTCTCGACCCAGTACTTC. Translated: CASSLVGGGPVSTQYF. The full variable domain, in which reference TRBV7-9 and TRBJ2-5 provide the parts outside the CDR3, is DTGVSQNPRHKITKRGQNVTFRCDPISEHNRLYWYRQTLGQGPEFLTYFQNEAQLEKSRLLSDRFSAERPKGSFSTLEIQRTEQGDSAMYLCASSLVGGGPVSTQYFGPGTRLLVL.

J is TRBJ2-2 and V is TRBV11-3; 7 bases line up with TRBD2. The trim removed 5 bases at V and 5 bases at J, leaving 5 bases unmatched. This CDR3 has 14 residues. Germline loops: CDR1 SGHNT, CDR2 YENEEA. The CDR3 nucleotides are TGTGCCAGCAGCCCATCACTAGCGACCGGGGAGCTGTTTTTT. It specifies CASSPSLATGELFF.

The chain joins TRBV4-1 to TRBJ2-1, with a tentative D call TRBD2 (5 bases). The CDR3 sequence is 13 residues long. The V gene lost 1 base and the J gene lost 9 bases, with 10 bases spanning the gap. CDR1 is MGHRA, CDR2 YSYEKL, per germline. The CDR3 nucleotides read TGCGCCAGCAGCCAAGTGGTTCGGGGTGAGCAGTTCTTC. It codes for CASSQVVRGEQFF.

The chain links TRBV4-2 to TRBJ2-3; 10 bases are a match to TRBD2. V gave up 2 bases and J gave up 5 bases; unmatched junction bases: 7. CDR1 is LGHNA, CDR2 YNFKEQ, per germline. The CDR3 extends over 16 amino acids. CDR3 DNA sequence: TGTGCCAGCAGCCAACGGATAGCGGGAGGTGGAGATACGCAGTATTTT. It is translated as CASSQRIAGGGDTQYF.

J is TRBJ2-1 and V is TRBV15; D is undetermined. The V and J ends lost 0 bases and 15 bases respectively, with 15 bases between them. Germline CDR1 reads LNHNV; CDR2 reads YYDKDF (reference sequence). The CDR3 runs to 13 residues. CDR3 protein: CATSRDGIDDLFF. The DNA of the CDR3 is TGTGCCACCAGCAGAGATGGCATCGATGATCTGTTCTTC.

J is TRBJ1-6 and V is TRBV9; 7 bases align to TRBD1. This CDR3 spans 14 amino acids. Trimming took 0 bases from V and 9 from J; bases not matched to a gene: 3. In germline, CDR1 is SGDLS, CDR2 YYNGEE. This chain's CDR3 is CASSVGQGGSPLHF. In nucleotides, the CDR3 is TGTGCCAGCAGCGTAGGGCAGGGGGGTTCACCCCTCCACTTT.

The chain couples TRBV7-2 to TRBJ1-4; 8 bases align to TRBD1. This CDR3 has 17 amino acids. V lost 5 bases to trimming and J lost 8 bases; unmatched junction nucleotides: 16. The germline gives CDR1 SGHTA, CDR2 FQGNSA. The CDR3 sequence is CASSQASQDRVGEKLFF. CDR3 sequence (DNA): TGTGCCAGCAGCCAAGCCTCCCAGGACAGGGTAGGCGAAAAACTGTTTTTT.

CDR3 loop: CASSHGTGYINYGYTF. DNA for the CDR3: TGTGCCAGCAGCCACGGGACAGGGTACATTAACTATGGCTACACCTTC. This chain connects TRBV3-1 (or the pseudogene TRBV3-2) to TRBJ1-2; TRBD1 aligns across 9 bases. Germline assignment: CDR1 LGHDT and CDR2 YNNKEL (reference sequence). The CDR3 is 16 amino acids. After removal of 3 bases from V and 1 base from J, the junction contained 6 bases not matched to a gene.

This chain links TRBV7-2 with TRBJ2-3; 7 nucleotides align to TRBD2. This CDR3 is 14 amino acids long. J was trimmed by 3 bases and V by 5 bases; bases with no gene match: 5. In germline, CDR1 is SGHTA, CDR2 FQGNSA. The CDR3 bases are TGTGCCAGCAGCATAACACTAGCGACAGATACGCAGTATTTT. Its translation is CASSITLATDTQYF. Full variable domain (outside the CDR3, taken from reference TRBV7-2 and TRBJ2-3): GAGVSQSPSNKVTEKGKDVELRCDPISGHTALYWYRQSLGQGLEFLIYFQGNSAPDKSGLPSDRFSAERTGGSVSTLTIQRTQQEDSAVYLCASSITLATDTQYFGPGTRLTVL.

The rearrangement links TRBV27 to TRBJ1-4; 10 positions agree with TRBD1. After removal of 3 bases from V and 7 bases from J, the junction contained 5 bases not matched to a gene. The CDR3 consists of 15 residues. Germline CDR1 and CDR2: MNHEY and SMNVEV (reference sequence). The DNA for the CDR3 is TGTGCCAGCAGTTTCCGGACAGGGGGTCGTGAAAAACTGTTTTTT. This sequence encodes CASSFRTGGREKLFF.

This chain links TRBV2 with TRBJ2-1; D uncertain. Germline-derived CDR1 and CDR2 are SNHLY and FYNNEI. V lost 4 bases and J 9 bases, leaving 13 bases between the germline ends. The CDR3 loop spans 13 amino acids. CDR3 region: CASSALNGGEQFF. The CDR3 DNA is TGTGCCAGCAGTGCACTGAACGGTGGTGAGCAGTTCTTC.

This chain uses TRBV11-2 with TRBJ1-1; 8 nucleotides agree with TRBD1. With 5 bases clipped from V and 3 bases from J, the junction kept 8 bases outside the gene matches. The CDR3 totals 15 residues. Germline V CDR1 and CDR2: SGHAT, FQNNGV. CDR3 residues: CASSIVYRGYTEAFF. The CDR3 nucleotides are TGTGCCAGCAGCATAGTCTACAGGGGGTACACTGAAGCTTTCTTT.

V usage is TRBV7-3 and J usage is TRBJ2-1, with D possibly matching TRBD2 (6 bases). Germline CDR1 and CDR2: SGHTA and FQGTGA. V was pared by 4 bases and J by 3 bases, with 10 bases between. This CDR3 comprises 14 residues. The CDR3 is CASSYRGFYNEQFF. The CDR3 DNA sequence: TGTGCCAGCAGCTATCGGGGGTTCTACAATGAGCAGTTCTTC.

The CDR3 loop reads CASSLGDYGYTF. The CDR3 bases are TGTGCCAGCAGCTTGGGAGACTATGGCTACACCTTC. This chain uses TRBV5-6 with TRBJ1-2; D is undetermined. Germline V gene lookup returns CDR1 SGHDT and CDR2 YYEEEE. The CDR3 loop spans 12 amino acids. V was clipped by 0 bases and J by 3 bases, with 3 bases between them.

This clone occurred once. The rearrangement uses TRBV19 and TRBJ1-5; possible D gene TRBD1, 5 bases. Deletions cut 2 bases from V and 3 bases from J, with 8 bases between. The V gene's germline CDR1 is LNHDA and CDR2 SQIVND (reference sequence). This CDR3 has 14 residues. The CDR3 nucleotides read TGTGCCAGTAGTATACGGACACCCAATCAGCCCCAGCATTTT. This gives the protein CASSIRTPNQPQHF.

The chain links TRBV4-1 to TRBJ1-2, with D possibly being TRBD1 (5 bases). The CDR3 runs 15 residues. In germline, CDR1 is MGHRA, CDR2 YSYEKL. The V and J ends lost 8 bases and 2 bases respectively, with 18 bases between them. CDR3 coding DNA: TGCGCCAGCCGAGAGCTGACACGGGGGAACTATGGCTACACCTTC. Its protein is CASRELTRGNYGYTF.

The chain carries TRBV28 and TRBJ2-7; perhaps TRBD2 as D (5 bases). Trimming took 3 bases from V and 2 from J, leaving 17 bases between them. Germline V CDR1 and CDR2: MDHEN, SYDVKM. The CDR3 loop spans 16 amino acids. The CDR3 loop is CASSFHSAHGAYEQYF. CDR3 in DNA: TGTGCCAGCAGTTTTCACTCCGCTCACGGGGCCTACGAGCAGTACTTC. Supplemented by reference TRBV28 and TRBJ2-7, the full variable domain reads DVKVTQSSRYLVKRTGEKVFLECVQDMDHENMFWYRQDPGLGLRLIYFSYDVKMKEKGDIPEGYSVSREKKERFSLILESASTNQTSMYLCASSFHSAHGAYEQYFGPGTRLTVT.

The chain couples TRBV7-9 to TRBJ2-3; TRBD2 agrees at 9 bases. Losses at the gene ends were 1 base for V and 6 bases for J; bases not matched to a gene: 2. Germline V gene data show CDR1 as SEHNR and CDR2 as FQNEAQ (reference sequence). This CDR3 comprises 14 residues. CDR3 region: CASSLGLADDTQYF. CDR3 sequence (DNA): TGTGCCAGCAGCTTAGGACTAGCGGACGATACGCAGTATTTT.

The gene calls are TRBV7-8 and TRBJ2-2, with a weak D call TRBD1 (6 bases). CDR1 and CDR2 from the germline V gene are SGHVS and FQNEAQ. The CDR3 has 17 residues. Trimming cost V 0 bases and J 4 bases, with 15 bases left between them. CDR3 in amino acids: CASSLATNRVGTGELFF. For the CDR3, the DNA is TGTGCCAGCAGCTTAGCGACAAACAGGGTTGGCACCGGGGAGCTGTTTTTT. Full variable domain (missing parts from reference TRBV7-8 and TRBJ2-2): GAGVSQSPRYKVAKRGQDVALRCDPISGHVSLFWYQQALGQGPEFLTYFQNEAQLDKSGLPSDRFFAERPEGSVSTLKIQRTQQEDSAVYLCASSLATNRVGTGELFFGEGSRLTVL.

This clone was seen a few times. The chain combines TRBV4-3 with TRBJ1-1, with 8 positions matching TRBD1. The CDR3 consists of 15 residues. Germline V gene sequence: CDR1 LGHNA, CDR2 YSLEER. The ends lost 1 base at V and 4 bases at J; junction bases unmatched: 5. The CDR3 nucleotides read TGCGCCAGCAGCCAAGTCCGAGACAGGGGCACTGAAGCTTTCTTT. Translated, it gives CASSQVRDRGTEAFF.

J is TRBJ1-1 and V is TRBV7-9; 8 nucleotides line up with TRBD1. V shed 6 bases, J shed 1 base, and the junction held 1 base outside the gene matches. The germline V gene has CDR1 SEHNR and CDR2 FQNEAQ (reference sequence). The CDR3 loop spans 13 amino acids. This CDR3 reads CASRDRENTEAFF. CDR3 sequence (DNA): TGTGCCAGCAGGGACAGGGAGAACACTGAAGCTTTCTTT.

The chain joins TRBV5-4 to TRBJ2-3, with 9 bases that match TRBD2. V lost 0 bases and J lost 4; bases outside the gene matches: 6. This CDR3 is built from 16 residues. Germline CDR1 and CDR2: SGHNT and YYREEE (reference sequence). The DNA of the CDR3 is TGTGCCAGCAGCTTGGCTGGCGCGGGAGGGCCAGATACGCAGTATTTT. Its translation is CASSLAGAGGPDTQYF.